This record looks at one TCR beta chain sequence and its context. The sample originates from a study of blood T cell repertoires in COVID-19. About the study: T cells, B-cell-depleted T cells, or PBMCs provided the cDNA or gDNA that served as material.

Each recovered donor of Cohort 3 presented with two negative PCRs, clearance, or symptom resolution. Authors' analysis steps: Estimates of nucleated cell counts were drawn from the amplification of reference gene primers. Method: immunoSEQ multiplex PCR; TCRdb's copy keeps in-frame clones and lacks some. V and J calls and clone size are those listed in that table; D and trimming were worked out from the DNA. The sample holds about 370,000 clones, around 87% seen once. CDR3 size: 15 residues. After removal of 4 bases from V and 6 bases from J, the junction contained 7 bases not matched to a gene. Germline loops: CDR1 LGHDT, CDR2 YNNKEL (reference sequence).

The chain carries TRBV3-1 (or the pseudogene TRBV3-2) and TRBJ2-2; 8 nucleotides align to TRBD2. Sequenced sample: PBMCs or T cells enriched from blood (not recorded which). This TCR derives from a man younger than 35 who had recovered from COVID-19. CDR3 amino acids: CASSPASGGPGELFF. In nucleotides, the CDR3 is TGTGCCAGCAGCCCGGCGTCGGGGGGGCCCGGGGAGCTGTTTTTT.